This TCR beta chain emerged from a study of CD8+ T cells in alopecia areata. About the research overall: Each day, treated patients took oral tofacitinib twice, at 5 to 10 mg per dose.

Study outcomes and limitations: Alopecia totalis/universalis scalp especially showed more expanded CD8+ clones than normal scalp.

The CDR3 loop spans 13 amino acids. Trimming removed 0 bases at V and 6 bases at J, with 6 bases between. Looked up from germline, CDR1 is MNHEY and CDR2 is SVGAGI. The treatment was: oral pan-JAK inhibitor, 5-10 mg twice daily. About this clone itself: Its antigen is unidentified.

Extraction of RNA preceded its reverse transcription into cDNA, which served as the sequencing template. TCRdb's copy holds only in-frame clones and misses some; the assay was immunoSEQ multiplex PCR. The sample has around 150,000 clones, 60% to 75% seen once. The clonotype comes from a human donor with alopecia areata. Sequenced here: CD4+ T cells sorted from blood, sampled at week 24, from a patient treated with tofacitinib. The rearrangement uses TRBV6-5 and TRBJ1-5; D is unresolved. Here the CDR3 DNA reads TGTGCCAGCAGTTACTCGGCCGCTCAGCCCCAGCATTTT. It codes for CASSYSAAQPQHF.